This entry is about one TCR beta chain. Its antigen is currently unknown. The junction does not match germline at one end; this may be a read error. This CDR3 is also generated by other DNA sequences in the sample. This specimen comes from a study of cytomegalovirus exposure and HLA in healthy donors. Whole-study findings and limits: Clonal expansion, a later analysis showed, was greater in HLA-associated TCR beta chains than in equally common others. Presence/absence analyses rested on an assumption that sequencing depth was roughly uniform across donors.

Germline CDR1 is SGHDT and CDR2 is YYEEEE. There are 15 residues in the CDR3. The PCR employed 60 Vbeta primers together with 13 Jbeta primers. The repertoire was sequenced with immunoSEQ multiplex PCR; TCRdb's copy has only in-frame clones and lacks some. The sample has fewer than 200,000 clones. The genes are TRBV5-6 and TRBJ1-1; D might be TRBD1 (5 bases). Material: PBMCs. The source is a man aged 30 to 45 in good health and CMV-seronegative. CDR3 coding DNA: TGTGCCAGCAGCTTGGGCGGACAAATGAACACTGAGGCTTTCTTT. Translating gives CASSLGGQMNTEAFF.